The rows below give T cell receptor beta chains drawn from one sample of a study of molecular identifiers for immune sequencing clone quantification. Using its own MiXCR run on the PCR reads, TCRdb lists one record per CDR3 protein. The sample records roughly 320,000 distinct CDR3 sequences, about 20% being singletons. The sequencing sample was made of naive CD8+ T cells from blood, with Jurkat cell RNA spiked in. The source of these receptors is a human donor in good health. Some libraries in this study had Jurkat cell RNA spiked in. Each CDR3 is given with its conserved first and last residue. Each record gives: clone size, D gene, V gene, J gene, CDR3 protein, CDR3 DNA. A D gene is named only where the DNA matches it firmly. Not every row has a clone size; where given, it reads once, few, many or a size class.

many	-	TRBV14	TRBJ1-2	CASSQDPGPDYGYTF	TGTGCCAGCAGCCAAGATCCGGGGCCGGACTATGGCTACACCTTC
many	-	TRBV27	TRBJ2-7	CASSFSTWGNEQYF	TGTGCCAGCAGTTTTTCTACGTGGGGGAACGAGCAGTACTTC
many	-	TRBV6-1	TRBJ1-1	CASSEALGANTEAFF	TGTGCCAGCAGTGAAGCTCTGGGGGCGAACACTGAAGCTTTCTTT
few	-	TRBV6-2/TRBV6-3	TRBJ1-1	CASSYIRKTEMNTEAFF	TGTGCCAGCAGTTACATCCGTAAGACAGAAATGAACACTGAAGCTTTCTTT
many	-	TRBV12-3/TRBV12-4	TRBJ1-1	CASSHRNTEAFF	TGTGCCAGCAGCCACCGTAACACTGAAGCTTTCTTT
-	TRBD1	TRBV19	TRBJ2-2	CVSEGANTGEPFF	TGTGTTTCAGAGGGGGCGAACACCGGGGAGCCGTTTTTT
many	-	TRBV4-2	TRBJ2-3	CASPTWPGSTDTQYF	TGTGCCAGCCCCACTTGGCCCGGGAGCACAGATACGCAGTATTTT
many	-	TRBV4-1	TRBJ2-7	CASSLTGTGYEQYF	TGCGCCAGCAGCCTAACCGGGACGGGGTACGAGCAGTACTTC
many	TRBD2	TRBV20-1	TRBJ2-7	CSGKKTSGTTYEQYF	TGCAGTGGAAAAAAGACTAGCGGGACTACCTACGAGCAGTACTTC
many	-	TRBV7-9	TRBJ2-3	CASSLVPSTDTQYF	TGTGCCAGCAGCTTAGTACCTTCCACAGATACGCAGTATTTT
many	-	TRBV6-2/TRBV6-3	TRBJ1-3	CASSIGGIPEDF	TGTGCCAGCAGTATAGGGGGGATCCCGGAGGATTTT
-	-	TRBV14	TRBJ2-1	CASRQDLYNEQFF	TGTGCCAGCAGACAGGACCTATACAATGAGCAGTTCTTC
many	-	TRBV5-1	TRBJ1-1	CASSLDVRKMNTEAFF	TGCGCCAGCAGCTTGGATGTTCGGAAAATGAACACTGAAGCTTTCTTT
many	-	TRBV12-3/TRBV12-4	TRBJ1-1	CASSLTGHRGTEAFF	TGTGCCAGCAGTTTAACCGGACACCGGGGCACTGAAGCTTTCTTT
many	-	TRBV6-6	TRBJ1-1	CASIGGTEAFF	TGTGCCAGCATCGGGGGAACTGAAGCTTTCTTT
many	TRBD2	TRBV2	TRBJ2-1	CASTGGLAFLEQFF	TGTGCCAGCACTGGGGGACTAGCGTTTCTTGAGCAGTTCTTC
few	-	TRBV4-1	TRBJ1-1	CASSRRGGAGTEAFF	TGCGCCAGCAGCCGGAGGGGGGGCGCTGGCACTGAAGCTTTCTTT
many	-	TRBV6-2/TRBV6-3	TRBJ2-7	CASSYNRGNEQYF	TGTGCCAGCAGTTACAATCGAGGGAACGAGCAGTACTTC
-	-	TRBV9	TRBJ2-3	CASSEGGFPDTRYF	TGTGCCAGCAGCGAAGGGGGGTTCCCAGATACGCGGTATTTT
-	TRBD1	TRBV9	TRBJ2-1	CASSGAVPGQGYGEQFF	TGTGCCAGCAGCGGAGCCGTTCCGGGACAGGGTTATGGTGAGCAGTTCTTC
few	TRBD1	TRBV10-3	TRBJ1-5	CAISEPGTGNQPQHF	TGTGCCATCAGTGAACCCGGGACAGGGAATCAGCCCCAGCATTTT
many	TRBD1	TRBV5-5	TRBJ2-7	CASSSGTGGFYEQYF	TGTGCCAGCAGTTCCGGGACAGGGGGCTTCTACGAGCAGTACTTC
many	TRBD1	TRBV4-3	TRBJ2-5	CASSQGFRGPQETQYF	TGCGCCAGCAGCCAAGGGTTCAGGGGGCCCCAAGAGACCCAGTACTTC
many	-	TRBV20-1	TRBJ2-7	CSARTISYEQYF	TGCAGTGCTAGAACCATATCCTACGAGCAGTACTTC
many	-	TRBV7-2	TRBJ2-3	CASSLHADTQYF	TGTGCCAGCAGCTTACATGCAGATACGCAGTATTTT
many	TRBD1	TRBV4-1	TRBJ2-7	CASSQGSSGGYEQYF	TGCGCCAGCAGCCAAGGATCGTCAGGGGGCTACGAGCAGTACTTC
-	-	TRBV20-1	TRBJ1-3	CSARTGGPGNTIYF	TGCAGTGCCCGAACCGGGGGGCCCGGAAACACCATATATTTT
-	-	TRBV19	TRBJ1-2	CASSIPERTGAIYGYTF	TGTGCCAGTAGTATTCCAGAACGGACGGGGGCTATCTATGGCTACACCTTC
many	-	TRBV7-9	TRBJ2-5	CASSKPRTYQETQYF	TGTGCCAGCAGCAAGCCCAGGACATATCAAGAGACCCAGTACTTC
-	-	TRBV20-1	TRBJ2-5	CSARTQYQETQYF	TGCAGTGCTAGAACTCAGTACCAAGAGACCCAGTACTTC
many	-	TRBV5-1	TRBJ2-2	CASTWVSANTGELFF	TGCGCCAGCACGTGGGTTTCTGCGAACACCGGGGAGCTGTTTTTT
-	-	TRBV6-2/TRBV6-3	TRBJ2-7	CASRDGDSYEQYF	TGTGCCAGCAGGGACGGCGACTCCTACGAGCAGTACTTC
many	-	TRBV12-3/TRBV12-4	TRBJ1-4	CASGSGLTNEKLFF	TGTGCCAGCGGGTCGGGGTTGACTAATGAAAAACTGTTTTTT
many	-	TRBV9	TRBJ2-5	CASSVVIEETQYF	TGTGCCAGCAGCGTGGTGATTGAAGAGACCCAGTACTTC
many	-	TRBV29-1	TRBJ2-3	CSVEGADTDTQYF	TGCAGCGTTGAAGGGGCTGATACAGATACGCAGTATTTT
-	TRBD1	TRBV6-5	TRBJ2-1	CASSSTDRGPYNEQFF	TGTGCCAGCAGTTCCACGGACAGGGGGCCCTACAATGAGCAGTTCTTC
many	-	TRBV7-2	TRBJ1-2	CASSSPGSPMYYGYTF	TGTGCCAGCAGCTCCCCTGGATCTCCTATGTACTATGGCTACACCTTC
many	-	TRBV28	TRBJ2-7	CASSFRGFNEQYF	TGTGCCAGCAGTTTCAGAGGGTTCAACGAGCAGTACTTC
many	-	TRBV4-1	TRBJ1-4	CASSQQRTTNEKLFF	TGCGCCAGCAGCCAACAGCGGACTACCAATGAAAAACTGTTTTTT
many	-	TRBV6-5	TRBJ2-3	CASSYSGSGTDTQYF	TGTGCCAGCAGTTACTCGGGCTCAGGCACAGATACGCAGTATTTT
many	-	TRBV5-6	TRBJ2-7	CASSLVRGPGVEQYF	TGTGCCAGCAGCTTGGTACGGGGACCGGGCGTCGAGCAGTACTTC
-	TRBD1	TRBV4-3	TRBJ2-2	CASSQDGGRGRQASGELFF	TGCGCCAGCAGCCAAGATGGGGGCAGGGGGCGCCAAGCTTCCGGGGAGCTGTTTTTT
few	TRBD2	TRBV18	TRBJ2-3	CASSPPFLAGEDTQYF	TGTGCCAGCTCACCACCGTTCCTAGCGGGAGAAGATACGCAGTATTTT
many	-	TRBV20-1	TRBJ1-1	CSARRQGDTEAFF	TGCAGTGCCAGGAGGCAGGGTGACACTGAAGCTTTCTTT
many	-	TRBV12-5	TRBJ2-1	CASGLPTGQALRQFF	TGTGCTAGTGGTTTGCCTACGGGCCAGGCCCTGCGGCAGTTCTTC
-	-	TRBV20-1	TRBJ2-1	CSASVDLLNEQFF	TGCAGTGCTAGTGTCGACCTCCTTAATGAGCAGTTCTTC
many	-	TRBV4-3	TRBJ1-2	CASSQDLRPSRYGYTF	TGCGCCAGCAGCCAAGATCTAAGGCCAAGTCGGTATGGCTACACCTTC
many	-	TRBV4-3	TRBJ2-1	CASSQDYRAAYNEQFF	TGCGCCAGCAGCCAAGATTACAGGGCTGCCTACAATGAGCAGTTCTTC
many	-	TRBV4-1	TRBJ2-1	CASSATRPNEQFF	TGCGCCAGCAGCGCAACTAGACCCAATGAGCAGTTCTTC
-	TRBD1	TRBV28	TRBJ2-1	CASSSPGQGWNEQFF	TGTGCCAGCAGTTCCCCGGGACAGGGGTGGAATGAGCAGTTCTTC
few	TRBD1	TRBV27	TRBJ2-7	CASSGGDRGNEQYF	TGTGCCAGCAGTGGGGGGGACAGGGGAAACGAGCAGTACTTC
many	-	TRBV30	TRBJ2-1	CAWSVLNEQFF	TGTGCCTGGAGTGTACTCAATGAGCAGTTCTTC